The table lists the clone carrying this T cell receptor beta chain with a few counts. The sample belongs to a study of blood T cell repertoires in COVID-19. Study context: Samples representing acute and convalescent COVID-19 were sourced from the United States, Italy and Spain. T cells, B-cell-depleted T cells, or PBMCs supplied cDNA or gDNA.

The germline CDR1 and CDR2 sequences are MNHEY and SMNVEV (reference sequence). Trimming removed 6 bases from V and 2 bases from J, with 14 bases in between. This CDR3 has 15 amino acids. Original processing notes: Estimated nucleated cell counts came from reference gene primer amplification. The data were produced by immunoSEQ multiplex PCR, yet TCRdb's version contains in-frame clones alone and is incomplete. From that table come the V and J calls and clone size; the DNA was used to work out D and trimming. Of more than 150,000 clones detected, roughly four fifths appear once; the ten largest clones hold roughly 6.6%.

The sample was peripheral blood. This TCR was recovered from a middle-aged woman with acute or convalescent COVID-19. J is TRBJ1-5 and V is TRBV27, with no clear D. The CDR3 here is CASRLAPLGNQPQHF. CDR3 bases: TGTGCCAGCAGGCTCGCGCCCCTGGGCAATCAGCCCCAGCATTTT.